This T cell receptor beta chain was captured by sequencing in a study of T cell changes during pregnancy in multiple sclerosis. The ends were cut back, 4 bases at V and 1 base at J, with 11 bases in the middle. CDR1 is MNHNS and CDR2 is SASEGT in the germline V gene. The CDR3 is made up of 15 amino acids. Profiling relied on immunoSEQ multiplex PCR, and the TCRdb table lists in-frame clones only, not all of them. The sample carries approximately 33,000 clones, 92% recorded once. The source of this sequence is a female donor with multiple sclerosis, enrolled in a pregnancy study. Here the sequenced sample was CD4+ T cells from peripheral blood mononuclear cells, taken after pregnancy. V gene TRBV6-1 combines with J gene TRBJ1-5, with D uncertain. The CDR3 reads CASSVGLLSNQPQHF. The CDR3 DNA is TGTGCCAGCAGTGTTGGACTCCTGAGCAATCAGCCCCAGCATTTT.